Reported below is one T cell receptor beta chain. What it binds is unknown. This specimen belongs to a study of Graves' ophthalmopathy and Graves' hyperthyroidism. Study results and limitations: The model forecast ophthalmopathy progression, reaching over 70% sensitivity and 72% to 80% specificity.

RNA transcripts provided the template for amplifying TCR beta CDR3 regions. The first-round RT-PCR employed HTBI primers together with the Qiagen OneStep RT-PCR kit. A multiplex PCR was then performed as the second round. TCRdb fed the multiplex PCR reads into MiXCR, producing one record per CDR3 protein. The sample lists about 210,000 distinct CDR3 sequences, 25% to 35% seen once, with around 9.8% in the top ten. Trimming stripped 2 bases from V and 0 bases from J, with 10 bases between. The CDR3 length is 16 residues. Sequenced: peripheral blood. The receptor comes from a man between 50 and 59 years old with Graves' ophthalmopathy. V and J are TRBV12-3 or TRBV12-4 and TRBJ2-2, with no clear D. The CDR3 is CASSLRVVPNTGELFF. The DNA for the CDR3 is TGTGCCAGCAGTTTAAGGGTAGTCCCGAACACCGGGGAGCTGTTTTTT.